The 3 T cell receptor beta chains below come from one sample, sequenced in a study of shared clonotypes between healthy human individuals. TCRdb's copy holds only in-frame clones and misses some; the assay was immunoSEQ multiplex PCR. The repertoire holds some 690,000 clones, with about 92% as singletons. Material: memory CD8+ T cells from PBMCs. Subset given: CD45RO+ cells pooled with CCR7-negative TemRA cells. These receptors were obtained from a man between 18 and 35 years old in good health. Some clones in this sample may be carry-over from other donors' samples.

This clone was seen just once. The CDR3: CASSDTYVSNQPQHF. In nucleotides, the CDR3 is TGTGCCAGCAGTGACACCTATGTTAGCAATCAGCCCCAGCATTTT. This chain connects TRBV6-4 to TRBJ1-5; no definite D call. This CDR3 region has 15 residues. Germline V CDR1 and CDR2: MRHNA, SNTAGT. V gave up 2 bases and J gave up 0 bases, with 8 bases separating them.

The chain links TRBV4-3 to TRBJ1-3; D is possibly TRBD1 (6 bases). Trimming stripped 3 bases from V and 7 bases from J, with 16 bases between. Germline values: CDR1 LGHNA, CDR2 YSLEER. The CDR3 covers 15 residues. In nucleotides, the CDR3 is TGCGCCAGCAGCCACCTACAGGGAGAAGGCAACACCATATATTTT. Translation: CASSHLQGEGNTIYF.

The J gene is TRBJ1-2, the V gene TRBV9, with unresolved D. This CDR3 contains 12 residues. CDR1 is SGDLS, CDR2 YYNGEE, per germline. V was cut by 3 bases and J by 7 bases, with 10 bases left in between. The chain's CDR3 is CASSDRDTGYTF. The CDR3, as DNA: TGTGCCAGCAGCGACCGGGATACTGGCTACACCTTC. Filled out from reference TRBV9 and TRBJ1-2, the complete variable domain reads DSGVTQTPKHLITATGQRVTLRCSPRSGDLSVYWYQQSLDQGLQFLIQYYNGEERAKGNILERFSAQQFPDLHSELNLSSLELGDSALYFCASSDRDTGYTFGSGTRLTVV.